Below, 8 T cell receptor beta chains from the same sample are listed, as sequenced in a study of blood T cell repertoires in COVID-19. The method was immunoSEQ multiplex PCR; TCRdb's version includes in-frame clones alone and lacks a portion of them. This table has approximately 270,000 clones, 75% to 90% appearing once. Sequencing input: peripheral blood. These TCRs come from a man aged 30 to 39 with acute or convalescent COVID-19.

The V and J genes are TRBV10-1 and TRBJ1-2; D perhaps matches TRBD1 (5 bases). The germline gives CDR1 WNHNN, CDR2 SYGVQD (reference sequence). V was trimmed by 0 bases and J by 5 bases, leaving 10 bases between them. The CDR3 totals 14 residues. This CDR3 is CASSESAGYYGYTF. In DNA, the CDR3 is TGCGCCAGCAGTGAGTCAGCAGGGTATTATGGCTACACCTTC.

The V and J genes are TRBV5-8 and TRBJ2-3; D uncertain. This CDR3 has 17 residues. V was pared by 0 bases and J by 6 bases, with 20 bases between. Germline values: CDR1 SGHTS, CDR2 YDEGEE. The CDR3 nucleotides are TGTGCCAGCAGCTTGGGGTCCGGGTTCCAACCCCAGGATACGCAGTATTTT. It translates to CASSLGSGFQPQDTQYF. The full variable domain, rest sourced from reference TRBV5-8 and TRBJ2-3, is EAGVTQSPTHLIKTRGQQATLRCSPISGHTSVYWYQQALGLGLQFLLWYDEGEERNRGNFPPRFSGRQFPNYSSELNVNALELEDSALYLCASSLGSGFQPQDTQYFGPGTRLTVL.

V gene TRBV5-6 combines with J gene TRBJ1-4; 8 positions agree with TRBD1. Germline V gene sequence: CDR1 SGHDT, CDR2 YYEEEE. V dropped 2 bases and J dropped 8; count of bases not matched to a gene: 5. This CDR3 has 14 amino acids. CDR3 nucleotides: TGTGCCAGCAGCTTCGGACAGGGTAGCGAAAAACTGTTTTTT. It specifies CASSFGQGSEKLFF.

This sequence joins TRBV14 and TRBJ1-3, with D possibly TRBD1 on 6 matching bases. The CDR3 is made up of 17 amino acids. V lost 3 bases to trimming and J lost 6 bases, with 21 bases between them. Germline V gene data show CDR1 as SGHDN and CDR2 as FVKESK. The CDR3 bases are TGTGCCAGCAGCCACCAGGGGAACAGGCACACCGCAAACACCATATATTTT. Amino acid sequence: CASSHQGNRHTANTIYF.

CDR3 protein: CASSEWRASYNEQFF. In DNA, the CDR3 is TGTGCCAGCAGTGAATGGAGGGCCTCCTACAATGAGCAGTTCTTC. V and J are TRBV6-1 and TRBJ2-1; maybe TRBD2 (6 bases). The germline gives CDR1 MNHNS, CDR2 SASEGT. This CDR3 has 15 amino acids. Trimming removed 2 bases from V and 0 bases from J, with 8 bases in between.

CDR3 sequence (DNA): TGTGCCAGCAGCCAAGGGACAGGGGCTGGAAACACCATATATTTT. It specifies CASSQGTGAGNTIYF. The V gene is TRBV3-1 (or the pseudogene TRBV3-2), the J gene TRBJ1-3; the match to TRBD1 covers 9 bases. The CDR3 is 15 amino acids. CDR1 and CDR2 (germline): LGHDT, YNNKEL (reference sequence). The trim removed 1 base at V and 2 bases at J, leaving 0 bases unmatched.

V gene TRBV5-1 combines with J gene TRBJ1-6, with 8 bases aligning to TRBD1. Germline values: CDR1 SGHRS, CDR2 YFSETQ. Losses at the gene ends were 4 bases for V and 15 bases for J; bases not matched to a gene: 3. The CDR3 runs 11 residues. CDR3 nucleotides: TGCGCCAGCAGCCCCGGACAGGGCCTCCACTTT. Its translation is CASSPGQGLHF.

V gene TRBV23-1 combines with J gene TRBJ2-7; maybe TRBD2 (6 bases). TRBV23-1 is designated an ORF whose function remains uncertain. This CDR3 is 18 amino acids long. V gave up 6 bases and J gave up 0 bases, with 24 bases separating them. CDR3 nucleotide sequence: TGCGCCAGCAGGCTATCCTCCCCAGCTAGCGAATACTCCTACGAGCAGTACTTC. It translates to CASRLSSPASEYSYEQYF.